The 19 T cell receptor beta chains below come from one sample, sequenced in a study of shared clonotypes between healthy human individuals. The protocol was immunoSEQ multiplex PCR, while the TCRdb copy is restricted to in-frame clones and leaves out a portion. The sample lists approximately 2.3 million clones; approximately 95% were seen once. Sequencing used naive CD4+ T cells from PBMCs. The subset: CD45RA+ positively selected. All receptors derive from a man aged 18 to 29 in good health. Some clones in this sample may be carry-over from other donors' samples.

The chain uses TRBV5-4 and TRBJ1-5; no definite D call. The CDR3 is 14 amino acids. Trimming removed 4 bases from V and 4 bases from J, with 12 bases in between. Per germline, CDR1 SGHNT and CDR2 YYREEE (reference sequence). The CDR3 loop reads CASSPDGSNQPQHF. CDR3 bases: TGTGCCAGCAGCCCAGACGGCTCGAATCAGCCCCAGCATTTT.

This clone was counted between two and nine times. The CDR3 DNA reads TGTGCCACCAGCAGCGACAGGGGGCGAGGGGAGCTGTTTTTT. Its protein is CATSSDRGRGELFF. The gene calls are TRBV15 and TRBJ2-2, with 10 bases matching TRBD1. CDR1 is LNHNV and CDR2 is YYDKDF in the germline V gene (reference sequence). The CDR3 is 14 amino acids. Losses at the gene ends were 3 bases for V and 8 bases for J; bases not matched to a gene: 3. Using reference TRBV15 and TRBJ2-2 for the parts outside the CDR3, the full variable domain is DAMVIQNPRYQVTQFGKPVTLSCSQTLNHNVMYWYQQKSSQAPKLLFHYYDKDFNNEADTPDNFQSRRPNTSFCFLDIRSPGLGDTAMYLCATSSDRGRGELFFGEGSRLTVL.

The genes are TRBV5-1 and TRBJ2-3; D is possibly TRBD1 (6 bases). Trimming stripped 5 bases from V and 3 bases from J, with 19 bases between. Germline V gene sequence: CDR1 SGHRS, CDR2 YFSETQ. The CDR3 contains 16 residues. DNA for the CDR3: TGCGCCAGCAGTCTCCAAACGGGACAAGGGACAGATACGCAGTATTTT. Translated, it gives CASSLQTGQGTDTQYF. Variable domain in full (rest from reference TRBV5-1 and TRBJ2-3): KAGVTQTPRYLIKTRGQQVTLSCSPISGHRSVSWYQQTPGQGLQFLFEYFSETQRNKGNFPGRFSGRQFSNSRSEMNVSTLELGDSALYLCASSLQTGQGTDTQYFGPGTRLTVL.

This clone was recorded a few times. This CDR3 reads CASREGSEAFF. In DNA, the CDR3 is TGTGCCAGCAGGGAAGGTTCTGAAGCTTTCTTT. This chain joins TRBV25-1 and TRBJ1-1, with D unresolved. V gave up 6 bases and J gave up 6 bases, with 8 bases separating them. Per germline, CDR1 MGHDK and CDR2 SYGVNS. The CDR3 contains 11 residues.

This rearrangement joins TRBV7-8 to TRBJ2-7, with D possibly matching TRBD2 (5 bases). This CDR3 comprises 13 residues. Germline CDR1 is SGHVS and CDR2 is FQNEAQ. V was clipped by 6 bases and J by 2 bases, with 11 bases between them. CDR3 nucleotides: TGTGCCAGCAGAAGAGCGGATCCCTACGAGCAGTACTTC. Amino acid sequence: CASRRADPYEQYF. Full variable domain (remainder filled in from reference TRBV7-8 and TRBJ2-7): GAGVSQSPRYKVAKRGQDVALRCDPISGHVSLFWYQQALGQGPEFLTYFQNEAQLDKSGLPSDRFFAERPEGSVSTLKIQRTQQEDSAVYLCASRRADPYEQYFGPGTRLTVT.

The chain couples TRBV18 to TRBJ1-1; D is uncertain. Trimming removed 5 bases from V and 8 bases from J, with 15 bases in between. The CDR3 runs 13 residues. CDR1 KGHSH and CDR2 LQKENI come from the germline V gene. As DNA, the CDR3 is TGTGCCAGCTCAATCACGTCGACGGGGGAAGCTTTCTTT. As protein: CASSITSTGEAFF.

The chain recombines TRBV2 with TRBJ1-1; TRBD1 matches 7 bases. V was clipped by 7 bases and J by 0 bases; unmatched bases: 2. CDR1 SNHLY and CDR2 FYNNEI come from the germline V gene. CDR3 length equals 13 residues. CDR3 bases: TGTGCCAGCATTGGACAGGTGAACACTGAAGCTTTCTTT. It yields the protein CASIGQVNTEAFF.

The V and J genes are TRBV7-3 and TRBJ2-3; D is perhaps TRBD2 (5 bases). V lost 5 bases, J lost 3 bases, and 12 bases lay in between. The germline V gene encodes CDR1 SGHTA and CDR2 FQGTGA. This CDR3 is 14 amino acids long. The CDR3 sequence: CASSTGLSTDTQYF. CDR3 bases: TGTGCCAGCAGCACCGGACTGTCAACAGATACGCAGTATTTT. Using reference TRBV7-3 and TRBJ2-3 for the parts outside the CDR3, the full variable domain is GAGVSQTPSNKVTEKGKYVELRCDPISGHTALYWYRQSLGQGPEFLIYFQGTGAADDSGLPNDRFFAVRPEGSVSTLKIQRTERGDSAVYLCASSTGLSTDTQYFGPGTRLTVL.

V usage is TRBV7-8 and J usage is TRBJ2-2; 8 bases are a match to TRBD1. Germline V CDR1 and CDR2: SGHVS, FQNEAQ. Trimming removed 5 bases from V and 8 bases from J; junction bases left unmatched: 13. The CDR3 is 16 residues long. CDR3 DNA sequence: TGTGCCAGCAGCATACCCAGGACAGGGAAGGTTGGGGAGCTGTTTTTT. It specifies CASSIPRTGKVGELFF.

This clone occurred a few times. The rearrangement joins TRBV5-4 to TRBJ1-5, with D unresolved. Between the trimmed V and J ends, which lost 4 bases and 10 bases, there was a span of 6 bases. CDR3 length: 10 amino acids. Looked up from germline, CDR1 is SGHNT and CDR2 is YYREEE (reference sequence). As DNA, the CDR3 is TGTGCCAGCAGCCGGATTCCCCAGCATTTT. Translation gives CASSRIPQHF.

The rearrangement links TRBV4-1 to TRBJ2-7; 7 positions agree with TRBD2. V trimming: 2 bases; J trimming: 4 bases; junction bases outside the gene matches: 14. This CDR3 contains 17 residues. CDR1 MGHRA and CDR2 YSYEKL come from the germline V gene. CDR3 sequence (DNA): TGCGCCAGCAGCCAATCCGACGGGCGGGAGAGGGTTTACGAGCAGTACTTC. Protein product: CASSQSDGRERVYEQYF.

In its sample, this clone was seen once. The rearrangement joins TRBV29-1 to TRBJ2-5, with 9 bases matching TRBD2. The J call is in doubt because the DNA end fits TRBJ2-7 better. Germline assignment: CDR1 SQVTM and CDR2 ANQGSEA. The CDR3 contains 15 residues. As DNA, the CDR3 is TGCAGCGTTGAATCGCCAAGCGGGAGGCGGCACGAGCAGTACTTC. Protein: CSVESPSGRRHEQYF.

This chain joins TRBV19 and TRBJ1-1; possibly TRBD1 for D (5 bases). Looked up from germline, CDR1 is LNHDA and CDR2 is SQIVND (reference sequence). The CDR3 contains 15 residues. V was shortened by 7 bases and J by 0 bases, with 15 bases between the two germline ends. The CDR3: CASTVRGVVNTEAFF. For the CDR3, the DNA is TGTGCCAGTACGGTCAGAGGGGTGGTGAACACTGAAGCTTTCTTT.

The CDR3 nucleotides read TGTGCCAGCAGTATTTTGCTGTCTAGCGGGAGAAGGACAGATACGCAGTATTTT. Translated: CASSILLSSGRRTDTQYF. The chain recombines TRBV28 with TRBJ2-3, with 10 bases matching TRBD2. Germline CDR1 reads MDHEN; CDR2 reads SYDVKM. The CDR3 is made up of 18 amino acids. With V trimmed by 5 bases and J by 3 bases, 14 bases remained unmatched.

This chain connects TRBV19 to TRBJ2-5; 7 nucleotides agree with TRBD2. Germline CDR1 is LNHDA and CDR2 is SQIVND (reference sequence). Unmatched junction bases numbered 3, after V lost 4 bases and J lost 4 bases. The CDR3 runs 13 residues. The CDR3: CASSTGLRETQYF. The CDR3 DNA is TGTGCCAGTAGTACGGGACTAAGAGAGACCCAGTACTTC.

The chain carries TRBV5-1 and TRBJ1-1; D uncertain. CDR3 length equals 14 residues. V shed 7 bases and J shed 5 bases, with 18 bases lying between them. The germline V gene has CDR1 SGHRS and CDR2 YFSETQ. CDR3 nucleotides: TGCGCCAGCGGGGATCAAGGCTTTGGGACTGAAGCTTTCTTT. It specifies CASGDQGFGTEAFF.

J is TRBJ2-2 and V is TRBV9; no reliable D call. Looked up from germline, CDR1 is SGDLS and CDR2 is YYNGEE. CDR3 length: 16 amino acids. V dropped 4 bases and J dropped 5 bases, with 18 bases sitting between them. The CDR3 sequence: CASSLMDVKYTGELFF. For the CDR3, the DNA is TGTGCCAGCAGCTTGATGGACGTAAAGTATACCGGGGAGCTGTTTTTT.

CDR3 bases: TGTGCCAGCAGCTTAACTAGCGGGAGTGTGACAGATACGCAGTATTTT. This translates into CASSLTSGSVTDTQYF. This chain links TRBV11-2 with TRBJ2-3, with TRBD2 matching over 11 bases. CDR3 length equals 16 residues. Looked up from germline, CDR1 is SGHAT and CDR2 is FQNNGV. The V segment lost 2 bases and the J segment 3 bases; nucleotides outside the gene matches: 4.

CDR3 amino acids: CASSRAREQYF. The CDR3 bases are TGCGCCAGCAGTAGAGCTCGCGAGCAGTACTTC. The chain carries TRBV10-1 and TRBJ2-7; D not resolved. CDR1 and CDR2 from the germline V gene are WNHNN and SYGVQD (reference sequence). CDR3 size: 11 residues. V was shortened by 5 bases and J by 6 bases, with 8 bases between the two germline ends.